The 23 T cell receptor beta chains in this list originate from one sample, sequenced in a study of cytomegalovirus exposure and HLA in healthy donors. Amplification used 60 Vbeta primers and 13 Jbeta primers. Profiled with immunoSEQ multiplex PCR; TCRdb holds only in-frame clones, not every one. This table holds about 180,000 clones, about three quarters found once. Sequencing was done on a sample of PBMCs. All receptors come from a man between 18 and 29 years old in good health and CMV-seronegative.

V gene TRBV19 combines with J gene TRBJ1-1; 7 bases are a match to TRBD1. Germline-derived CDR1 and CDR2 are LNHDA and SQIVND (reference sequence). CDR3 length: 13 amino acids. V shed 3 bases, J shed 7 bases, and the junction held 5 bases outside the gene matches. CDR3 DNA: TGTGCCAGTAGTATCTCGACAGGGAGTGAAGCTTTCTTT. Translation gives CASSISTGSEAFF.

The genes are TRBV6-1 and TRBJ1-3, with a weak D call TRBD1 (5 bases). The CDR3 length is 15 residues. Germline assignment: CDR1 MNHNS and CDR2 SASEGT. Trimming removed 2 bases at V and 0 bases at J, with 8 bases between. The CDR3 sequence: CASSEWRGSGNTIYF. The DNA for the CDR3 is TGTGCCAGCAGTGAATGGAGGGGCTCTGGAAACACCATATATTTT.

The gene calls are TRBV6-6 and TRBJ2-7; possibly TRBD1 for D (6 bases). The V gene's germline CDR1 is MNHNY and CDR2 SVGAGI (reference sequence). This CDR3 spans 14 amino acids. Deletions cut 5 bases from V and 3 bases from J, with 14 bases between. The CDR3 coding sequence is TGTGCCAGCAGTCGAGGGGACACTATCTACGAGCAGTACTTC. This translates into CASSRGDTIYEQYF.

V usage is TRBV27 and J usage is TRBJ1-2; a weak D match, TRBD1 (6 bases). This CDR3 is 16 amino acids long. Trimming removed 0 bases at V and 1 base at J, with 12 bases between. The germline V gene has CDR1 MNHEY and CDR2 SMNVEV (reference sequence). The CDR3 DNA sequence: TGTGCCAGCAGTTTATCGGTGGAGGACAGTAACTATGGCTACACCTTC. Protein product: CASSLSVEDSNYGYTF.

The chain couples TRBV7-2 to TRBJ2-5; 8 bases are shared with TRBD2. The trim removed 5 bases at V and 5 bases at J, leaving 19 bases unmatched. CDR1 is SGHTA and CDR2 is FQGNSA in the germline V gene. CDR3 length: 18 amino acids. This chain's CDR3 is CASSPDSGTRGRLETQYF. The CDR3 nucleotides are TGTGCCAGCAGCCCCGACTCCGGGACTAGGGGTCGGCTGGAGACCCAGTACTTC.

The rearrangement joins TRBV19 to TRBJ2-2, with D tentatively TRBD1 (7 bases). Germline V gene data show CDR1 as LNHDA and CDR2 as SQIVND (reference sequence). This CDR3 region has 17 residues. V was shortened by 8 bases and J by 3 bases, with 22 bases between the two germline ends. The CDR3 DNA reads as TGTGCCAGTGGTGGAGGGGGCGAGATTCCTCACACCGGGGAGCTGTTTTTT. This translates into CASGGGGEIPHTGELFF.

The chain uses TRBV5-3 and TRBJ1-2, with D perhaps matching TRBD1 (5 bases). TRBV5-3 qualifies as an ORF whose function is uncertain. Between the trimmed V and J ends, which lost 10 bases and 4 bases, there was a span of 23 bases. This CDR3 has 15 amino acids. The CDR3 coding sequence is TGTGCCGGGGCCGGGGGGGGTGCGGATAGCTATGGCTACACCTTC. Translating gives CAGAGGGADSYGYTF.

The chain employs TRBV19 and TRBJ1-1, with D unresolved. There are 13 residues in the CDR3. V was trimmed by 0 bases and J by 11 bases, leaving 13 bases between them. Germline values: CDR1 LNHDA, CDR2 SQIVND (reference sequence). The CDR3 region has the DNA TGTGCCAGTAGTATAGAGTCCGGGTGGGAGGCTTTCTTT. Its protein product is CASSIESGWEAFF.

The chain couples TRBV2 to TRBJ1-2; 10 bases fit TRBD1. After removal of 9 bases from V and 10 bases from J, the junction contained 11 bases not matched to a gene. The CDR3 is made up of 13 amino acids. The germline V gene has CDR1 SNHLY and CDR2 FYNNEI. CDR3 DNA: TGTGCCAGACGATTAGGGACAGGGGCCCCCTACACCTTC. Protein: CARRLGTGAPYTF. The entire variable domain, with the rest obtained from reference TRBV2 and TRBJ1-2, is as follows: EPEVTQTPSHQVTQMGQEVILRCVPISNHLYFYWYRQILGQKVEFLVSFYNNEISEKSEIFDDQFSVERPDGSNFTLKIRSTKLEDSAMYFCARRLGTGAPYTFGSGTRLTVV.

CDR3 in amino acids: CASSPDDGEIEQYF. The CDR3, as DNA: TGTGCCAGCAGTCCGGACGACGGGGAGATCGAGCAGTACTTC. The chain combines TRBV6-5 with TRBJ2-7; a possible D gene is TRBD2 (5 bases). This CDR3 contains 14 residues. Trimming removed 5 bases from V and 6 bases from J, with 17 bases in between. Looked up from germline, CDR1 is MNHEY and CDR2 is SVGAGI.

This chain uses TRBV5-4 with TRBJ2-1, with D perhaps matching TRBD1 (6 bases). The germline V and J ends were trimmed by 7 bases and 5 bases, with 16 bases remaining between them. This CDR3 region has 14 residues. Germline V gene data show CDR1 as SGHNT and CDR2 as YYREEE (reference sequence). The CDR3 spells CASHQQGADNEQFF. CDR3 DNA sequence: TGTGCCAGCCACCAACAGGGAGCAGACAATGAGCAGTTCTTC. Complete variable domain (other parts from reference TRBV5-4 and TRBJ2-1): ETGVTQSPTHLIKTRGQQVTLRCSSQSGHNTVSWYQQALGQGPQFIFQYYREEENGRGNFPPRFSGLQFPNYSSELNVNALELDDSALYLCASHQQGADNEQFFGPGTRLTVL.

The V and J genes are TRBV6-1 and TRBJ1-5, with D hard to call. CDR3 length: 13 residues. Germline CDR1 reads MNHNS; CDR2 reads SASEGT. Trimming removed 6 bases from V and 1 base from J, with 7 bases in between. The CDR3 here is CASRAASNQPQHF. CDR3 sequence (DNA): TGTGCCAGCAGGGCGGCGAGCAATCAGCCCCAGCATTTT.

CDR3 DNA: TGTGCCAGCAGAAGACAGGGGAGGGCCTACGAGCAGTACTTC. Translated, it gives CASRRQGRAYEQYF. This rearrangement joins TRBV6-6 to TRBJ2-7, with D possibly matching TRBD1 (8 bases). CDR3 length: 14 amino acids. Trimming shortened V by 6 bases and J by 2 bases, and 14 bases separated the two germline ends. From germline, CDR1 is MNHNY and CDR2 SVGAGI (reference sequence).

This chain connects TRBV6-6 to TRBJ2-3, with D possibly being TRBD1 (6 bases). Trimming removed 7 bases at V and 0 bases at J, with 14 bases between. The CDR3 runs 15 residues. Germline V CDR1 and CDR2: MNHNY, SVGAGI (reference sequence). Here the CDR3 reads CASITRGSSTDTQYF. CDR3 bases: TGTGCCAGCATCACGAGGGGGAGTAGCACAGATACGCAGTATTTT.

This clone was seen a handful of times. The chain combines TRBV5-4 with TRBJ2-7, with D tentatively TRBD1 (5 bases). V lost 1 base and J lost 2, with 13 bases in between. This CDR3 spans 15 amino acids. CDR1 SGHNT and CDR2 YYREEE come from the germline V gene (reference sequence). The CDR3 sequence is CASSLSSGLPYEQYF. CDR3 coding DNA: TGTGCCAGCAGCTTGTCTTCAGGGTTGCCCTACGAGCAGTACTTC.

This chain uses TRBV7-9 with TRBJ2-7, with a possible D match to TRBD2 (6 bases). There are 14 residues in the CDR3. V was shortened by 0 bases and J by 4 bases, with 10 bases between the two germline ends. Germline V gene sequence: CDR1 SEHNR, CDR2 FQNEAQ (reference sequence). In DNA, the CDR3 is TGTGCCAGCAGCTTAGCTGGTCGGGGGTACGAGCAGTACTTC. Its translation is CASSLAGRGYEQYF.

The chain recombines TRBV6-5 with TRBJ2-2, with TRBD1 as a possible D gene (5 bases). Trimming took 3 bases from V and 4 from J, leaving 9 bases between them. This CDR3 region has 14 residues. Germline assignment: CDR1 MNHEY and CDR2 SVGAGI. This CDR3 is CASSYYQGTGELFF. In nucleotides, the CDR3 is TGTGCCAGCAGTTATTATCAGGGCACCGGGGAGCTGTTTTTT.

This clone has a single count. V is TRBV6-5 and J is TRBJ2-6; D might be TRBD1 (5 bases). The CDR3 runs to 14 residues. The V and J ends lost 6 bases and 2 bases respectively, with 8 bases between them. Per germline, CDR1 MNHEY and CDR2 SVGAGI. In DNA form, the CDR3 reads TGTGCCAGCAGACCCAGGGCTGGGGCCAACGTCCTGACTTTC. Translation gives CASRPRAGANVLTF.

This chain links TRBV18 with TRBJ2-7, with TRBD1 identical over 7 bases. Germline assignment: CDR1 KGHSH and CDR2 LQKENI. The V and J ends lost 5 bases and 1 base, in that order; junction bases with no gene match: 8. CDR3 length: 15 amino acids. This CDR3 reads CASSRHQGESYEQYF. The CDR3 DNA reads as TGTGCCAGCTCAAGACATCAGGGGGAGTCCTACGAGCAGTACTTC. Supplemented by reference TRBV18 and TRBJ2-7, the full variable domain reads NAGVMQNPRHLVRRRGQEARLRCSPMKGHSHVYWYRQLPEEGLKFMVYLQKENIIDESGMPKERFSAEFPKEGPSILRIQQVVRGDSAAYFCASSRHQGESYEQYFGPGTRLTVT.

The chain is built from TRBV6-6 and TRBJ1-5; 9 nucleotides line up with TRBD1. The CDR3 length is 12 residues. The trim removed 11 bases at V and 4 bases at J, leaving 3 bases unmatched. In germline, CDR1 is MNHNY, CDR2 SVGAGI (reference sequence). This chain's CDR3 is CAGGTGNQPQHF. The DNA of the CDR3 is TGTGCCGGGGGGACAGGGAATCAGCCCCAGCATTTT.

The genes are TRBV7-2 and TRBJ2-3; 11 bases are shared with TRBD2. Trimming took 2 bases from V and 5 from J; bases not matched to a gene: 15. Germline CDR1 SGHTA, CDR2 FQGNSA. The CDR3 has 19 residues. The CDR3 is CASSLTFTSGRRVEDTQYF. The CDR3 region has the DNA TGTGCCAGCAGCTTAACCTTCACTAGCGGGAGAAGGGTTGAAGATACGCAGTATTTT.

The CDR3 reads CASSLEAGGPSTQYF. The CDR3 DNA sequence: TGCGCCAGCAGCTTGGAAGCGGGGGGCCCGAGTACCCAGTACTTC. This sequence joins TRBV5-1 and TRBJ2-5; 9 bases are shared with TRBD2. Germline CDR1 reads SGHRS; CDR2 reads YFSETQ. Trimming removed 0 bases from V and 8 bases from J; junction bases left unmatched: 8. The CDR3 is made up of 15 amino acids.

The chain joins TRBV6-5 to TRBJ1-6; weak D call: TRBD1 (6 bases). Between the trimmed V and J ends, which lost 2 bases and 4 bases, there was a span of 12 bases. The CDR3 is 16 residues long. Germline V gives CDR1 MNHEY, CDR2 SVGAGI. CDR3 DNA sequence: TGTGCCAGCAGTTACAAACAGGGTGTTTATAATTCACCCCTCCACTTT. This sequence encodes CASSYKQGVYNSPLHF.